These 19 T cell receptor beta chains came from one sample sequenced in a study of T cell responses to AZD1222 COVID-19 vaccine. Libraries were prepared by immunoSEQ multiplex PCR; TCRdb keeps only in-frame clonotypes and omits some of them. The table shows fewer than 200,000 clones, with around 92% occurring only once. The input for sequencing was peripheral blood, taken on day 0 of AZD1222 vaccination. The receptors come from an adult in good health.

This sequence joins TRBV6-6 and TRBJ1-1; 7 nucleotides line up with TRBD1. There are 17 residues in the CDR3. The junction had 16 bases not matched to a gene; V was cut back by 5 bases and J by 4 bases. The germline CDR1 and CDR2 sequences are MNHNY and SVGAGI (reference sequence). The CDR3 sequence is CASSQGGGVNRLTEAFF. The CDR3 coding sequence is TGTGCCAGCAGTCAGGGAGGGGGCGTTAACCGTCTCACTGAAGCTTTCTTT.

The genes are TRBV9 and TRBJ2-2; TRBD2 matches at 7 bases. The V gene's germline CDR1 is SGDLS and CDR2 YYNGEE. V dropped 0 bases and J dropped 5; count of bases not matched to a gene: 7. This CDR3 has 16 amino acids. The CDR3 DNA is TGTGCCAGCAGCGTAGCCCCGGTGCGGGAGACCGGGGAGCTGTTTTTT. Its protein product is CASSVAPVRETGELFF.

CDR3 protein: CASSLAGQSYTF. Written as DNA, the CDR3 is TGTGCCAGCAGTTTGGCGGGGCAGAGCTACACCTTC. The chain employs TRBV27 and TRBJ1-2; perhaps TRBD1 as D (5 bases). CDR3 size: 12 residues. V was clipped by 3 bases and J by 9 bases, with 11 bases between them. The germline gives CDR1 MNHEY, CDR2 SMNVEV (reference sequence).

This chain joins TRBV6-1 and TRBJ2-5; D is ambiguous. CDR3 length equals 13 residues. V shed 2 bases and J shed 3 bases, with 7 bases lying between them. Germline V gene data show CDR1 as MNHNS and CDR2 as SASEGT. CDR3 sequence: CASSEREEETQYF. In DNA form, the CDR3 reads TGTGCCAGCAGTGAACGTGAAGAAGAGACCCAGTACTTC.

The rearrangement links TRBV6-2 or TRBV6-3 to TRBJ1-2, with unresolved D. V lost 0 bases and J 7 bases, leaving 12 bases between the germline ends. The germline V gene encodes CDR1 MNHEY and CDR2 SVGEGT. The CDR3 covers 14 residues. CDR3 sequence reads: CASSYSSPGVGYTF. CDR3 sequence (DNA): TGTGCCAGCAGTTACTCAAGCCCGGGTGTTGGCTACACCTTC.

This clone was seen once. The J gene is TRBJ2-5, the V gene TRBV6-5; the D gene is possibly TRBD2 (6 bases). The CDR3 totals 14 residues. V lost 5 bases and J lost 5, with 15 bases in between. CDR1 and CDR2 from the germline V gene are MNHEY and SVGAGI. CDR3 nucleotides: TGTGCCAGCAGTCCGCGTCCGGAGGGGGAGACCCAGTACTTC. This codes for CASSPRPEGETQYF.

The chain links TRBV18 to TRBJ1-1; D uncertain. Germline V lookup: CDR1 KGHSH, CDR2 LQKENI. This CDR3 contains 8 residues. Trimming removed 8 bases at V and 10 bases at J, with 5 bases between. As DNA, the CDR3 is TGTGCCAGCACCCTAGCTTTCTTT. Amino acids: CASTLAFF. The full variable domain, with the rest looked up from reference TRBV18 and TRBJ1-1, is NAGVMQNPRHLVRRRGQEARLRCSPMKGHSHVYWYRQLPEEGLKFMVYLQKENIIDESGMPKERFSAEFPKEGPSILRIQQVVRGDSAAYFCASTLAFFGQGTRLTVV.

The chain couples TRBV7-2 to TRBJ1-1, with D perhaps matching TRBD1 (5 bases). The germline CDR1 and CDR2 sequences are SGHTA and FQGNSA. This CDR3 is built from 15 residues. V lost 2 bases and J lost 0, with 10 bases in between. The CDR3 loop is CASSLKGYMNTEAFF. The DNA for the CDR3 is TGTGCCAGCAGCTTAAAGGGGTACATGAACACTGAAGCTTTCTTT.

The chain recombines TRBV6-5 with TRBJ2-7; tentatively, D is TRBD1 (6 bases). Germline CDR1 and CDR2: MNHEY and SVGAGI. This CDR3 is built from 13 residues. The ends were cut back, 4 bases at V and 6 bases at J, with 13 bases in the middle. CDR3: CASSSRGSPEQYF. CDR3 in DNA: TGTGCCAGCAGTTCTAGGGGGAGCCCCGAGCAGTACTTC.

This chain joins TRBV28 and TRBJ1-1; D may be TRBD1 (6 bases). The germline V gene has CDR1 MDHEN and CDR2 SYDVKM. The CDR3 is 17 residues long. V was cut by 4 bases and J by 1 base, with 19 bases left in between. CDR3 in DNA: TGTGCCAGCAGTTCGCCGAGAGGGGGGCGCAGGAACACTGAAGCTTTCTTT. This gives the protein CASSSPRGGRRNTEAFF.

This chain joins TRBV7-9 and TRBJ2-3; no definite D call. Germline assignment: CDR1 SEHNR and CDR2 FQNEAQ (reference sequence). V was pared by 1 base and J by 4 bases, with 12 bases between. CDR3 length equals 15 residues. The CDR3 here is CASSLGMFFADTQYF. The CDR3 nucleotides are TGTGCCAGCAGCTTAGGAATGTTTTTTGCAGATACGCAGTATTTT.

The V call is TRBV30, the J call TRBJ2-2; possible D gene TRBD1, 5 bases. V shed 5 bases and J shed 6 bases, with 16 bases lying between them. The CDR3 sequence is 14 residues long. In germline, CDR1 is GTSNPN, CDR2 SVGIG (reference sequence). The CDR3 reads CAWRAGPGAGELFF. DNA of the CDR3: TGTGCCTGGCGAGCAGGGCCGGGCGCCGGGGAGCTGTTTTTT.

The chain links TRBV7-9 to TRBJ1-1, with TRBD1 matching over 8 bases. The germline V gene has CDR1 SEHNR and CDR2 FQNEAQ (reference sequence). The CDR3 extends over 15 amino acids. The ends lost 5 bases at V and 4 bases at J; junction bases unmatched: 9. CDR3 bases: TGTGCCAGCAGCGCGCGGGCAGGGGGCATCACTGAAGCTTTCTTT. This codes for CASSARAGGITEAFF.

This clone was detected only a few times. The chain employs TRBV2 and TRBJ2-3; D is uncertain. The ends were cut back, 5 bases at V and 2 bases at J, with 8 bases in the middle. CDR1 and CDR2 from the germline V gene are SNHLY and FYNNEI. The CDR3 runs to 13 residues. The DNA of the CDR3 is TGTGCCAGCAGTAAAAGGACCACAGATACGCAGTATTTT. Translated: CASSKRTTDTQYF.

In this sample, this clone turned up a few times. This chain connects TRBV6-1 to TRBJ2-1, with a possible D match to TRBD2 (6 bases). Germline CDR1 MNHNS, CDR2 SASEGT. V lost 1 base and J lost 6, with 7 bases in between. The CDR3 extends over 13 amino acids. CDR3 region: CASSEGDFNEQFF. The CDR3, as DNA: TGTGCCAGCAGTGAAGGGGACTTCAATGAGCAGTTCTTC.

The V gene is TRBV3-1 (or the pseudogene TRBV3-2), the J gene TRBJ2-1; a weak D match, TRBD1 (5 bases). V was pared by 3 bases and J by 4 bases, with 16 bases between. The V gene's germline CDR1 is LGHDT and CDR2 YNNKEL (reference sequence). The CDR3 loop spans 16 amino acids. The CDR3 region has the DNA TGTGCCAGCAGCCACCTACAGGTCCCCCGATACAATGAGCAGTTCTTC. This encodes CASSHLQVPRYNEQFF.

The V gene is TRBV24-1, the J gene TRBJ2-3; D possibly matches TRBD1 or TRBD2 (5 bases each). The ends were cut back, 6 bases at V and 3 bases at J, with 12 bases in the middle. Germline V gene lookup returns CDR1 KGHDR and CDR2 SFDVKD. This CDR3 region has 14 residues. CDR3 sequence (DNA): TGTGCCACCAGTTATCCGGGGCCGACAGATACGCAGTATTTT. Translation: CATSYPGPTDTQYF.

V gene TRBV7-2 combines with J gene TRBJ2-7; D ambiguous. Germline CDR1 and CDR2: SGHTA and FQGNSA. The V end was cut by 7 bases, the J end by 4 bases, with 17 bases between. The CDR3 sequence is 14 residues long. The CDR3 loop is CASNPLSETYEQYF. The DNA for the CDR3 is TGTGCCAGCAACCCTTTAAGCGAAACTTACGAGCAGTACTTC.

This chain uses TRBV5-4 with TRBJ2-2, with D hard to call. The germline CDR1 and CDR2 sequences are SGHNT and YYREEE (reference sequence). The CDR3 is made up of 17 amino acids. Trimming pared 2 bases from V and 5 bases from J, leaving 19 bases between. CDR3 in amino acids: CASSFYQEIGYTGELFF. CDR3 coding DNA: TGTGCCAGCAGCTTTTATCAGGAAATCGGGTATACCGGGGAGCTGTTTTTT.